This T cell receptor beta chain was identified during a study of response to subunit inactivated influenza vaccine (dated by TCRdb to 2017 to 2018). With regard to the full study: To follow how T cells responded to a trivalent subunit inactivated influenza vaccine, the researchers relied on deep quantitative profiling of the T cell receptor repertoire. Summary of the overall study and its limitations: It was suggested by the authors that each seasonal influenza vaccination may recruit only a limited number of new T cells.

Note on this clonotype: Its binding antigen is unknown. One base away there is no much larger clone; base qualities are not given.

Library preparation employed RT-PCR. The run used an Illumina HiSeq 2500. TCRdb reran the public reads through fastp at Q25 and MiXCR, keeping productive beta chains. Duplicate CDR3 protein sequences are folded into a single record with the most common DNA and genes. The sample has some 520,000 distinct CDR3 sequences on record, about 17% of them singletons. Jointly, the top ten make up roughly 3% of the sample. Measured from the cysteine to the phenylalanine, the CDR3 is 16 residues long. Only the CDR3 part of the read is kept: 48 bases, read in frame from the first base. The germline V gene sets CDR1 to MGHRA and CDR2 to YSYEKL. V and J are truncated by 2 bases and 2 bases respectively, leaving an intervening sequence of 15 bases.

The input for sequencing was CD4+ T cells sorted from PBMCs, taken less than 30 months after vaccination. The chain is encoded by TRBV4-1 joined to TRBJ2-5; a tentative D call is TRBD2 (6 bases match). The clonotype comes from a man in his fifties or sixties who received an inactivated influenza vaccine. Donor details come from another sample of the same person, matched by shared clones. The DNA reads TGCGCCAGCAGCCAACTCCCCGGGAGCATGCAAGAGACCCAGTACTTC. The encoded protein is CASSQLPGSMQETQYF.